A selection of T cell receptor beta chains follows, all from one sample in a study of T cells after yellow fever vaccination. TCRdb reanalysed the 5' RACE reads using MiXCR and keeps one entry per CDR3 protein. This sample has 250,000 to 300,000 distinct CDR3 sequences, with less than 9.5% found just once. Material: CD4+ T cells sorted from PBMCs, obtained 5 days after the yellow fever booster vaccination. These receptors were obtained from a man aged 18-30 years who received the YFV17D yellow fever vaccine. Each CDR3 is given with its conserved first and last residue. Fields, in order: J gene, D gene, clone size, V gene, CDR3 DNA, CDR3 protein. D genes are given only for firm matches. Rows give clone size only sometimes, using once, few, many, or a class for an expanded clone.

j_gene: TRBJ1-5
d_gene: -
abundance: -
v_gene: TRBV20-1
CDR3nt: TGCAGTGCTAGTGTAGGGGAAGAGCCCCAGCATTTT
CDR3aa: CSASVGEEPQHF

j_gene: TRBJ1-1
d_gene: -
abundance: few
v_gene: TRBV6-2/TRBV6-3
CDR3nt: TGTGCCACCCAGTGGACACCTAACACTGAAGCTTTCTTT
CDR3aa: CATQWTPNTEAFF

j_gene: TRBJ1-1
d_gene: -
abundance: -
v_gene: TRBV4-1
CDR3nt: TGCGCCAGCAGCCAGAACTGGGGGGGTGAAGCTTTCTTT
CDR3aa: CASSQNWGGEAFF

j_gene: TRBJ1-5
d_gene: TRBD1
abundance: -
v_gene: TRBV6-1
CDR3nt: TGTGCCAGCAGTGGTCTGGGTTCGACAGGGGGCAATCAGCCCCAGCATTTT
CDR3aa: CASSGLGSTGGNQPQHF

j_gene: TRBJ1-2
d_gene: -
abundance: -
v_gene: TRBV2
CDR3nt: TGTGCCAGCAAAGGGGCAGGGGCTAACTATGGCTACACCTTC
CDR3aa: CASKGAGANYGYTF

j_gene: TRBJ2-3
d_gene: -
abundance: -
v_gene: TRBV7-9
CDR3nt: TGTGCCACCCCGGACGGTTACACAGATACGCAGTATTTT
CDR3aa: CATPDGYTDTQYF

j_gene: TRBJ1-4
d_gene: -
abundance: few
v_gene: TRBV5-4
CDR3nt: TGTGCCAGCAGCACCCGGGACGGTAATGAAAAACTGTTTTTT
CDR3aa: CASSTRDGNEKLFF

j_gene: TRBJ1-2
d_gene: -
abundance: -
v_gene: TRBV12-3/TRBV12-4
CDR3nt: TGTGCCAGCAGTTTAGTTTCATTGGGAGACGATGGCTACACCTTC
CDR3aa: CASSLVSLGDDGYTF

j_gene: TRBJ2-5
d_gene: -
abundance: few
v_gene: TRBV11-2
CDR3nt: TGTGCCAGCAGCTTACCTACAGGGGGGGGAACCCAGTACTTC
CDR3aa: CASSLPTGGGTQYF

j_gene: TRBJ1-5
d_gene: -
abundance: many
v_gene: TRBV6-5
CDR3nt: TGTGCCAGCAGGGCGGCCCTCCTAGAGCCCCAGCATTTT
CDR3aa: CASRAALLEPQHF

j_gene: TRBJ2-3
d_gene: -
abundance: many
v_gene: TRBV5-5
CDR3nt: TGTGCCAGCAGCTTTGGCGGCGTTAGCACAGATACGCAGTATTTT
CDR3aa: CASSFGGVSTDTQYF

j_gene: TRBJ2-2
d_gene: TRBD2
abundance: few
v_gene: TRBV4-3
CDR3nt: TGCGCCAGCACCTCTCTGGCTAGCGGGACGGCCGGGGAGCTGTTTTTT
CDR3aa: CASTSLASGTAGELFF

j_gene: TRBJ2-3
d_gene: -
abundance: few
v_gene: TRBV3-2
CDR3nt: TGTGCCAGCAGCCCGTACTGCGGAGATACGCAGTATTTT
CDR3aa: CASSPYCGDTQYF

j_gene: TRBJ1-5
d_gene: TRBD1
abundance: few
v_gene: TRBV7-9
CDR3nt: TGTGCCAGCAGCTTAGGCTCTATGTACAGGGGGCTGGCGTACGAGCCCCAGCATTTT
CDR3aa: CASSLGSMYRGLAYEPQHF

j_gene: TRBJ1-2
d_gene: TRBD1
abundance: -
v_gene: TRBV30
CDR3nt: TGTGCCTGCTTCGGGACAGGGGCGTTCTATGGCTACACCTTC
CDR3aa: CACFGTGAFYGYTF

j_gene: TRBJ2-3
d_gene: TRBD2
abundance: -
v_gene: TRBV6-2/TRBV6-3
CDR3nt: TGTGCCACCCACGCAGGACTAGGCAGAAGCACAGATACGCAGTATTTT
CDR3aa: CATHAGLGRSTDTQYF

j_gene: TRBJ1-5
d_gene: -
abundance: -
v_gene: TRBV19
CDR3nt: TGTGCCAGTAGTATTGAGAACCCGGGTAGCAATCAGCCCCAGCATTTT
CDR3aa: CASSIENPGSNQPQHF

j_gene: TRBJ1-4
d_gene: TRBD1
abundance: -
v_gene: TRBV7-9
CDR3nt: TGTGCCAGCAGCCCCAGACAGGGATCAAAACTGTTTTTT
CDR3aa: CASSPRQGSKLFF

j_gene: TRBJ2-7
d_gene: -
abundance: -
v_gene: TRBV7-9
CDR3nt: TGTGCCAGCAGCTTTCAGGGACCATGGGACGAGCAGTACTTC
CDR3aa: CASSFQGPWDEQYF

j_gene: TRBJ2-2
d_gene: TRBD1
abundance: few
v_gene: TRBV5-1
CDR3nt: TGCGCCAGCAGCTTGCGTAGACAGGGGGACACCGGGGAGCTGTTTTTT
CDR3aa: CASSLRRQGDTGELFF

j_gene: TRBJ1-2
d_gene: -
abundance: few
v_gene: TRBV27
CDR3nt: TGTGCCAGCAGTTCGCTCCCGGGCGTATCTAACTATGGCTACACCTTC
CDR3aa: CASSSLPGVSNYGYTF

j_gene: TRBJ2-4
d_gene: TRBD2
abundance: -
v_gene: TRBV4-1
CDR3nt: TGCGCCAGCAGCCAAGGGGGGGGGGGATACATTCAGTACTTC
CDR3aa: CASSQGGGGYIQYF

j_gene: TRBJ1-5
d_gene: -
abundance: few
v_gene: TRBV6-1
CDR3nt: TGTGCCAGCAGTTTTCTAGGGCTGATAAATCAGCCCCAGCATTTT
CDR3aa: CASSFLGLINQPQHF